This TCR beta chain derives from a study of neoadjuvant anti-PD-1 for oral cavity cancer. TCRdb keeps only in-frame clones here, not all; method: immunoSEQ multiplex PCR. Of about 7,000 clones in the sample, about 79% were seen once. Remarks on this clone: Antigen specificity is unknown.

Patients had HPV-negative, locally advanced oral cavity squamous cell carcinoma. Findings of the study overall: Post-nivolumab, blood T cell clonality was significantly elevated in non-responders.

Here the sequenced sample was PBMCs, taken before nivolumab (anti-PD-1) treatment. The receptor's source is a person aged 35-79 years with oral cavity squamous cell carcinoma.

CDR3 protein: CASSYGMGTAYGYTF. The CDR3 nucleotides read TGTGCCAGCAGTTACGGGATGGGGACAGCCTATGGCTACACCTTC. V gene TRBV6-5 combines with J gene TRBJ1-2; 7 positions agree with TRBD1. V dropped 2 bases and J dropped 4; count of bases not matched to a gene: 7. Germline CDR1 MNHEY, CDR2 SVGAGI. The CDR3 covers 15 residues.